The entry that follows covers one T cell receptor beta chain sequence. The source of the sample is a study of T cell repertoires in cytomegalovirus infection. One entry per CDR3 protein, called by TCRdb with MiXCR from the reads. This sample has about 180,000 distinct CDR3 sequences, with 17% found just once. The ends lost 0 bases at V and 5 bases at J; junction bases unmatched: 6. The germline CDR1 and CDR2 sequences are MNHEY and SVGEGT. CDR3 length: 15 amino acids. The J gene is TRBJ2-5, the V gene TRBV6-2 or TRBV6-3; 7 bases line up with TRBD1. The source material was CD8+ T cells from PBMCs. This TCR derives from a human donor in good health (CMV status not recorded). Some clones in this sample may be carry-over from other donors' samples. In DNA form, the CDR3 reads TGTGCCAGCAGTTACTCGACAGGGATTCAGGAGACCCAGTACTTC. Encoded protein: CASSYSTGIQETQYF.